This T cell receptor (beta chain) is from a study of identical twins. General study points: Models predicted less out-of-frame TCR alpha sharing in monozygotic twins than was found. Insertions were fewer in abundant cord blood beta clonotypes, whereas memory repertoires showed none of this pattern.

In every case, the donor was a healthy Caucasian. TCRdb re-called the 5' RACE reads through MiXCR, storing one row per CDR3 protein. The data contain fewer than 900,000 distinct CDR3 sequences, about 20% of them singletons. The CDR3 sequence is 14 residues long. Trimming removed 4 bases from V and 4 bases from J; junction bases left unmatched: 5. CDR1 and CDR2 (germline): SGHRS, YFSETQ. As concerns this clonotype: The antigen remains undetermined.

The data were also submitted as part of a second study, on T cells expressing NK-cell markers. This second report adds: Four donors showed these clonotypes also leading the CD3+CD56-NKG2C+ fraction.

The origin of this receptor is a woman aged 18 to 35 in good health. This chain links TRBV5-1 with TRBJ2-5, with 9 positions matching TRBD1. The specimen sequenced was PBMCs. CDR3 coding DNA: TGCGCCAGCAGCCCACAGGGACAGGGAGAGACCCAGTACTTC. Protein product: CASSPQGQGETQYF.